This T cell receptor (beta chain) came from a study of T cell responses to AZD1222 COVID-19 vaccine (dated by TCRdb to the early 2020s). Background for the entire study: A total of around 240 trial participants underwent TCR sequencing, of whom some 210 received two doses of AZD1222 and some 25 received two doses of the MenACWY control vaccine. Trial participants were enrolled by age into subgroups of 18-55, 56-69 and 70-plus years, and about 150, 27 and 61 TCR-sequenced participants, respectively, were included in these subgroups. Findings and caveats that apply to the study as a whole: Most participants were white British and females outnumbered males, and the authors suggested that clonal diversity may have been underestimated. Conclusions about previously exposed vaccinees were limited because only six AZD1222 recipients were SARS-CoV-2 seropositive at baseline. CD4 TCRs associated with the vaccine covered the entire spike protein, and the dominant responses were in regions 160-218 and 743-854. No day 14 peak-response samples were available, so repertoires were characterized only after the peak T cell response. In the small 56-69-year group, the increase in depth fell short of significance, most likely because of low power. After two AZD1222 doses, spike-specific TCR breadth and depth were significantly higher than at day 0 and than in MenACWY recipients. Reportedly, almost half of the unique spike-specific TCRs recognized epitopes lying outside the regions that are mutated in the B.1.351 and B.1.1.7 variants.

The time point label, read with the paper, signifies: about 28 days (+/-7) after the second vaccine dose. AZD1222 recipients with second doses at about 4 weeks or about 12 weeks were pooled, because spike-specific TCR depth and breadth did not differ between schedules. Vaccinee samples came from UK trials COV001 and COV002, including a single-blind randomized controlled phase 2/3 trial of AZD1222 (ChAdOx1 nCoV-19) in healthy adults. For TCRbeta chain sequencing, PBMC samples from trial participants were taken at day 0 and at day 28 after the second dose. V loses 7 bases, J loses 5 bases, and the germline ends lie 14 bases apart. The germline V gene provides CDR1 MNHNS and CDR2 SASEGT. Its CDR3 holds 13 amino acids, cysteine through phenylalanine. The kept DNA is CDR3 alone, 39 bases in frame from the first base. The CDR3 regions of human TCRbeta chains were analyzed by immunosequencing. As for the original processing: Repertoire TCRs were matched against a reference library of SARS-CoV-2-specific TCRs generated with the MIRA antigen-specificity platform. Breadth was defined as the fraction of unique TCRs that were SARS-CoV-2-associated. Depth was defined as the fraction of total T cells that were SARS-CoV-2-associated. Using the MIRA data, each spike-specific TCR was mapped to the spike region that the TCR reacts to and placed in a CD4 or CD8 class. Log10-transformed breadth and depth values were compared by one-way ANOVA with Sidak's multiple comparisons tests. TCRdb took over this immuneACCESS table, retaining in-frame rearrangements with V and J assigned. Such tables are incomplete; in checked studies, under half of the missing clones stem from an unresolved V gene, and the remainder is unexplained. The V and J calls and clone size were taken over from that table, and D and trimming were inferred from the DNA. The sample table contains about 160,000 clones; only one count was recorded for roughly 90% of them. In total, the top ten clones hold 4% to 5.5% of the sample.

Of note for this clone: Its recognized antigen is unknown. No qualities accompany the bases; no much larger clone lies one base away.

This sequence was found in an adult who received the AZD1222 COVID-19 vaccine. The sequencing used peripheral blood, collected 28 days after the second AZD1222 dose. The chain was built from TRBV6-1 and TRBJ2-5, with a tentative D gene TRBD1 over 5 matching bases. DNA sequence: TGTGCCAGCACCCCCTCCAGGGTGGAGACCCAGTACTTC. Translated, it gives CASTPSRVETQYF.